Here is one TCR beta chain with its context. Time point of the sample: patch test 1, 2 weeks after DPC sensitization. Treatment denoted: therapeutic diphenylcyclopropenone sensitization with weekly scalp DPC. V dropped 5 bases and J dropped 10; count of bases not matched to a gene: 3. Germline values: CDR1 MNHEY, CDR2 SMNVEV (reference sequence). The CDR3 extends over 13 amino acids. The entry originates in a study of human T cells and chemical hapten exposure. Study overall: The study enrolled mostly female patients with alopecia areata, totalis or universalis.

MiXCR, applied by TCRdb to the RACE reads, yields one record per CDR3 protein. The data show about 380,000 distinct CDR3 sequences, about 4.8% seen once. This receptor was taken from a woman aged 50 to 60 with alopecia areata. Some clones in this sample may be carry-over from other donors' samples. This rearrangement joins TRBV27 to TRBJ2-1; 12 positions agree with TRBD2. The sample consisted of whole blood, taken in connection with sensitization to the hapten diphenylcyclopropenone (DPC). CDR3 DNA sequence: TGTGCCAGCAGTCGACTAGCGGGAGCCGAGCAGTTCTTC. The encoded protein is CASSRLAGAEQFF.